This entry lists 13 T cell receptor beta chains sequenced from one sample in a study of T-cell memory formation after mild COVID-19. Via MiXCR, TCRdb re-called the 5' RACE reads, giving one row per CDR3 protein. The sample contains 80,000 to 130,000 distinct CDR3 sequences, approximately 12% of which appear only once. What was sequenced was PBMCs or a T cell subset sorted from them (not recorded which). The receptor source for this set is a man in his late teens or twenties who had mild COVID-19 (a few samples of this study predate the infection). Cell type and time point are not known.

In its sample, this clonotype was seen many times. The V and J genes are TRBV6-2 or TRBV6-3 and TRBJ2-3; 9 nucleotides agree with TRBD2. Germline values: CDR1 MNHEY, CDR2 SVGEGT. Trimming removed 2 bases from V and 4 bases from J; junction bases left unmatched: 7. The CDR3 is made up of 16 amino acids. CDR3 nucleotides: TGTGCCAGCAGTTACCCTAGCGGGACCGTAGCAGATACGCAGTATTTT. Translation gives CASSYPSGTVADTQYF.

This clonotype came up a few times. V usage is TRBV10-1 and J usage is TRBJ2-7; D not resolved. V was shortened by 3 bases and J by 0 bases, with 6 bases between the two germline ends. Germline CDR1 WNHNN, CDR2 SYGVQD (reference sequence). The CDR3 loop spans 13 amino acids. CDR3 nucleotide sequence: TGCGCCAGCAGTGATGGGATCTCCTACGAGCAGTACTTC. It specifies CASSDGISYEQYF.

This clonotype has only a few counts. The gene calls are TRBV4-2 and TRBJ2-1, with TRBD2 as a possible D gene (5 bases). The germline V gene encodes CDR1 LGHNA and CDR2 YNFKEQ. Trimming left V 0 bases short and J 6 bases short, with 6 bases between. CDR3 length: 13 amino acids. CDR3 in amino acids: CASSQELGNEQFF. Written as DNA, the CDR3 is TGTGCCAGCAGCCAAGAACTAGGCAATGAGCAGTTCTTC.

In its sample, this clonotype ranks as large (0.1 to 1%). The chain has TRBV7-2 and TRBJ2-3, with TRBD2 matching over 12 bases. This CDR3 spans 17 amino acids. CDR1 is SGHTA and CDR2 is FQGNSA in the germline V gene. Trimming at V came to 1 base and at J to 1 base, leaving 3 bases not matched to a gene. CDR3 nucleotides: TGTGCCAGCAGCTTAGTAGCTAGCGGGGGGGGCACAGATACGCAGTATTTT. Encoded protein: CASSLVASGGGTDTQYF. Based on the CDR3 plus reference TRBV7-2 and TRBJ2-3, the full variable domain is GAGVSQSPSNKVTEKGKDVELRCDPISGHTALYWYRQSLGQGLEFLIYFQGNSAPDKSGLPSDRFSAERTGGSVSTLTIQRTQQEDSAVYLCASSLVASGGGTDTQYFGPGTRLTVL.

The chain joins TRBV4-2 to TRBJ2-2, with 8 bases matching TRBD1. The CDR3 runs to 16 residues. Germline CDR1 and CDR2: LGHNA and YNFKEQ. The V segment lost 0 bases and the J segment 4 bases; nucleotides outside the gene matches: 4. In nucleotides, the CDR3 is TGTGCCAGCAGCCAAGATAGGGACAGGCTCACCGGGGAGCTGTTTTTT. Protein: CASSQDRDRLTGELFF.

The rearrangement joins TRBV12-3 or TRBV12-4 to TRBJ1-1, with D possibly being TRBD1 (5 bases). V shed 5 bases and J shed 1 base, with 17 bases lying between them. The CDR3 consists of 16 residues. The DNA for the CDR3 is TGTGCCAGCAGTCCCCAGGGCGGCGGGCAGAACACTGAAGCTTTCTTT. This translates into CASSPQGGGQNTEAFF.

The V and J genes are TRBV7-3 and TRBJ2-5; 7 bases are shared with TRBD2. The length of the CDR3 is 15 residues. With V trimmed by 5 bases and J by 4 bases, 10 bases remained unmatched. Germline loops: CDR1 SGHTA, CDR2 FQGTGA. CDR3 region: CASSPGEGRIETQYF. Written as DNA, the CDR3 is TGTGCCAGCAGCCCCGGGGAGGGGAGGATAGAGACCCAGTACTTC.

The rearrangement joins TRBV3-1 to TRBJ1-5, with 7 bases aligning to TRBD1. Germline loops: CDR1 LGHDT, CDR2 YNNKEL (reference sequence). V lost 4 bases to trimming and J lost 0 bases; unmatched junction nucleotides: 6. The CDR3 length is 16 residues. The CDR3 spells CASSPRGGYSNQPQHF. CDR3 sequence (DNA): TGTGCCAGCAGCCCCAGGGGGGGTTATAGCAATCAGCCCCAGCATTTT.

This clonotype was counted between two and nine times. V usage is TRBV7-9 and J usage is TRBJ2-7; D might be TRBD1 (5 bases). Trimming pared 5 bases from V and 5 bases from J, leaving 16 bases between. Germline V lookup: CDR1 SEHNR, CDR2 FQNEAQ (reference sequence). The CDR3 has 14 residues. The CDR3 loop reads CASSPPGRVHEQYF. CDR3 nucleotide sequence: TGTGCCAGCAGCCCTCCCGGCAGGGTCCACGAGCAGTACTTC.

The gene calls are TRBV4-1 and TRBJ2-7; D not certain. The CDR3 sequence is 13 residues long. Germline V lookup: CDR1 MGHRA, CDR2 YSYEKL. Trimming took 1 base from V and 2 from J, leaving 6 bases between them. CDR3 nucleotides: TGCGCCAGCAGCCAAGTTATGGCCTACGAGCAGTACTTC. This translates into CASSQVMAYEQYF.

This clonotype has more than one count but fewer than ten. The chain uses TRBV7-9 and TRBJ2-1; D is unclear. Germline CDR1 and CDR2: SEHNR and FQNEAQ (reference sequence). This CDR3 is built from 12 residues. Trimming took off 5 bases at V and 9 bases at J, with 11 bases between the two ends. CDR3 region: CASSPPWGEQFF. For the CDR3, the DNA is TGTGCCAGCAGCCCGCCGTGGGGTGAGCAGTTCTTC.

This clonotype occurred a few times. The chain is built from TRBV19 and TRBJ1-2; tentative D call: TRBD1 (5 bases). This CDR3 has 15 amino acids. The V end lost 4 bases, the J end lost 4 bases, and 16 bases lay between the germline ends. The germline gives CDR1 LNHDA, CDR2 SQIVND (reference sequence). This CDR3 reads CASSTDGRAAYGYTF. In DNA form, the CDR3 reads TGTGCCAGTAGTACCGACGGCAGGGCAGCCTATGGCTACACCTTC.

This chain joins TRBV27 and TRBJ1-2; perhaps TRBD1 as D (5 bases). Trimming pared 3 bases from V and 8 bases from J, leaving 13 bases between. Per germline, CDR1 MNHEY and CDR2 SMNVEV (reference sequence). This CDR3 comprises 13 residues. The CDR3 DNA is TGTGCCAGCAGTTTGGGGGGGGTCGGAGGCTACACCTTC. This translates into CASSLGGVGGYTF.